These T cell receptor beta chains were read from a single sample in a study of OX40 agonist ivuxolimab in advanced cancers. Clones were read by immunoSEQ multiplex PCR, and TCRdb kept only the in-frame ones, dropping some. The data show fewer than 85,000 clones, roughly 91% seen once. Material: CD4+ or CD8+ T cells sorted from blood, obtained in a trial of the OX40 agonist ivuxolimab. All receptors come from an adult with an advanced solid tumor such as melanoma, head and neck, liver or kidney cancer. Both conserved end residues are part of each CDR3. D genes are given only for firm matches. The size of a clone is reported for some rows only, either as once, few or many, or as a class for expanded clones.

clone_size	v_call	j_call	d_call	cdr3_nt	cdr3_aa
once	TRBV29-1	TRBJ1-5	TRBD1	TGCAGCGTTGGGGCAGGGGGTCAGCCCCAGCATTTT	CSVGAGGQPQHF
NA	TRBV7-2	TRBJ2-1	TRBD1	TGTGCCAGCAGCTTAACTCGGGGACAGGGGACGTACAATGAGCAGTTCTTC	CASSLTRGQGTYNEQFF
NA	TRBV7-6	TRBJ1-6	NA	TGTGCCAGCAGCCCGGGGACCCCCGGGGGTTCACCCCTCCACTTT	CASSPGTPGGSPLHF
few	TRBV10-1	TRBJ2-7	TRBD2	TGCGCCAGCAGTGAAGAACTAGCGGGGCTACAGTACTTC	CASSEELAGLQYF
NA	TRBV10-3	TRBJ2-1	TRBD2	TGTGCCATCAGTGCCGCTAGCGGGAGGATCAGTAGGGGCGATGAGCAGTTCTTC	CAISAASGRISRGDEQFF
NA	TRBV20-1	TRBJ1-2	NA	NA	CSARVGQGSTF
NA	TRBV4-2	TRBJ2-1	NA	TGTGCCAGCAGCCAAGATCCCAGCGGCAGCTCCTACAATGAGCAGTTCTTC	CASSQDPSGSSYNEQFF
NA	TRBV15	TRBJ1-5	NA	TGTGCCACCAGCAGAATCTGGGGGCTGCGGTCTCAGCCCCAGCATTTT	CATSRIWGLRSQPQHF
NA	TRBV4-3	TRBJ2-3	TRBD1	TGCGCCAGCAGCCAGGGGGACAGGGGGACAGATACGCAGTATTTT	CASSQGDRGTDTQYF
NA	TRBV18	TRBJ2-3	NA	TGTGCCAGCTCATTTGAGCGGGCCCCCACAGATACGCAGTATTTT	CASSFERAPTDTQYF
few	TRBV4-3	TRBJ1-3	NA	TGCGCCAGCAGCCAAGATATCGTAGGAACAGGGAAGGCTGGAAACACCATATATTTT	CASSQDIVGTGKAGNTIYF
NA	TRBV6-1	TRBJ1-1	NA	TGTGCCAGCGTCAAGGTCAGGGACACTGAAGCTTTCTTT	CASVKVRDTEAFF
NA	TRBV11-3	TRBJ2-3	TRBD2	TGTGCCAGCAGCTTATCAACGGGACTAGCGAGCACAGATACGCAGTATTTT	CASSLSTGLASTDTQYF
once	TRBV5-1	TRBJ2-5	NA	TGCGCCAGCAGCTTAAGGGGAGAGACCCAGTACTTC	CASSLRGETQYF
NA	TRBV18	TRBJ1-3	TRBD1	TGTGCCAGCTCGGCGGACAGGTTGCTCTCTGGAAACACCATATATTTT	CASSADRLLSGNTIYF
NA	TRBV6-1	TRBJ2-5	NA	TGTGCCAGCGGGGGGCGTTCGTTAAAGACCCAGTACTTC	CASGGRSLKTQYF
NA	TRBV19	TRBJ2-5	TRBD2	TGTGCCAGTAGTATATCGACTAGCGGGGGTCCGCACCAAGAGACCCAGTACTTC	CASSISTSGGPHQETQYF
NA	TRBV11-2	TRBJ2-1	NA	TGTGCCAGCAGCTCAGAACTCTACAATGAGCAGTTCTTC	CASSSELYNEQFF